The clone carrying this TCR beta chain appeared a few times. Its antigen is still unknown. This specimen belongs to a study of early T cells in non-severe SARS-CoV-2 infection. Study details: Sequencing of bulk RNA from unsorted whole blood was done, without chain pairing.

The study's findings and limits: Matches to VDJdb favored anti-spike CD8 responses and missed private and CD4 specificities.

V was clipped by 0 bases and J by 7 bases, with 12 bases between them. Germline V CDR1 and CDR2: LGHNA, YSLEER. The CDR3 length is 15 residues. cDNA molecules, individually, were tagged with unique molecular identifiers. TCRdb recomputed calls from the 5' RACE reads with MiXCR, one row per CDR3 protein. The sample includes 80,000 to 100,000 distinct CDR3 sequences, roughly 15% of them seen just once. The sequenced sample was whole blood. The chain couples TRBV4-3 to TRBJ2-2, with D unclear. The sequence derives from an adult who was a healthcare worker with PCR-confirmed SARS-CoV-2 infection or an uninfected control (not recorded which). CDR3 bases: TGCGCCAGCAGCCAAGATCGCAACCTGCACGGGGAGCTGTTTTTT. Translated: CASSQDRNLHGELFF.